Following are 20 T cell receptor beta chains from one sample sequenced in a study of OX40 agonist ivuxolimab in advanced cancers. Only in-frame clones appear in the TCRdb table, and some are missing; sequencing was by immunoSEQ multiplex PCR. The sample includes approximately 28,000 clones, approximately 88% of them seen just once. The sequencing here drew on CD4+ or CD8+ T cells sorted from blood, taken in a trial of the OX40 agonist ivuxolimab. These receptors were obtained from an adult with an advanced solid tumor such as melanoma, head and neck, liver or kidney cancer.

CDR3 sequence reads: CASITGGASYEQYF. The CDR3, as DNA: TGTGCCAGCATTACAGGGGGGGCTTCCTACGAGCAGTACTTC. The V call is TRBV2, the J call TRBJ2-7; possibly TRBD1 for D (8 bases). The CDR3 sequence is 14 residues long. V dropped 7 bases and J dropped 1 base, with 14 bases sitting between them. The V gene's germline CDR1 is SNHLY and CDR2 FYNNEI. Together with reference TRBV2 and TRBJ2-7, the CDR3 gives the full variable domain: EPEVTQTPSHQVTQMGQEVILRCVPISNHLYFYWYRQILGQKVEFLVSFYNNEISEKSEIFDDQFSVERPDGSNFTLKIRSTKLEDSAMYFCASITGGASYEQYFGPGTRLTVT.

The chain combines TRBV19 with TRBJ2-1; D may be TRBD1 or TRBD2 (6 bases each). CDR1 is LNHDA, CDR2 SQIVND, per germline (reference sequence). The V end lost 3 bases, the J end lost 10 bases, and 16 bases lay between the germline ends. The CDR3 loop spans 14 amino acids. The DNA of the CDR3 is TGTGCCAGTAGTATCGCGGGTCCCGGGGGCGAGCAGTTCTTC. Amino acid sequence: CASSIAGPGGEQFF. The complete variable domain, with remaining parts taken from reference TRBV19 and TRBJ2-1, reads DGGITQSPKYLFRKEGQNVTLSCEQNLNHDAMYWYRQDPGQGLRLIYYSQIVNDFQKGDIAEGYSVSREKKESFPLTVTSAQKNPTAFYLCASSIAGPGGEQFFGPGTRLTVL.

This clone was picked up a small number of times. The chain is built from TRBV27 and TRBJ2-7; unclear D gene. CDR1 and CDR2 from the germline V gene are MNHEY and SMNVEV (reference sequence). The CDR3 has 16 residues. Trimming removed 6 bases from V and 0 bases from J, with 18 bases in between. In nucleotides, the CDR3 is TGTGCCAGCAGCTCTTTGGTGGGCAGGATCTCCTACGAGCAGTACTTC. Translation gives CASSSLVGRISYEQYF.

J is TRBJ1-1 and V is TRBV19, with TRBD1 as a possible D gene (6 bases). The CDR3 is 14 amino acids. V lost 6 bases and J 0 bases, leaving 11 bases between the germline ends. Looked up from germline, CDR1 is LNHDA and CDR2 is SQIVND (reference sequence). This CDR3 is CASSQGLMNTEAFF. CDR3 sequence (DNA): TGTGCCAGTAGCCAGGGGCTTATGAACACTGAAGCTTTCTTT.

CDR3 DNA sequence: TGTGCCAGCTCCAAGGTGGAAGCGGCTGGAAACACCATATATTTT. This encodes CASSKVEAAGNTIYF. V usage is TRBV6-5 and J usage is TRBJ1-3; D is unresolved. The CDR3 covers 15 residues. Per the germline V gene, CDR1 is MNHEY and CDR2 is SVGAGI. V was shortened by 8 bases and J by 2 bases, with 16 bases between the two germline ends.

Written as DNA, the CDR3 is TGTGCCAGCAGCCCTGGTCTGGGACAGCCCCAGCATTTT. It translates to CASSPGLGQPQHF. V gene TRBV7-3 combines with J gene TRBJ1-5; D is uncertain. Per germline, CDR1 SGHTA and CDR2 FQGTGA. V dropped 5 bases and J dropped 7 bases, with 12 bases sitting between them. This CDR3 region has 13 residues.

This chain connects TRBV10-3 to TRBJ2-7; 10 bases are a match to TRBD1. The CDR3 consists of 15 residues. The V gene's germline CDR1 is ENHRY and CDR2 SYGVKD. Trimming removed 8 bases from V and 2 bases from J; junction bases left unmatched: 9. This CDR3 is CAIGDRGKEAYEQYF. For the CDR3, the DNA is TGTGCCATCGGGGACAGGGGTAAGGAGGCCTACGAGCAGTACTTC.

The chain links TRBV7-6 to TRBJ2-7; TRBD2 matches at 7 bases. The V gene end was trimmed by 1 base and the J gene end by 5 bases; junction bases not matched to a gene: 5. The length of the CDR3 is 14 residues. Per germline, CDR1 SGHVS and CDR2 FNYEAQ. CDR3 nucleotide sequence: TGTGCCAGCAGCTTAGTTGGGGGGAGGGACGAGCAGTACTTC. It translates to CASSLVGGRDEQYF.

The V and J genes are TRBV25-1 and TRBJ1-1; D call uncertain. This CDR3 contains 15 residues. Germline loops: CDR1 MGHDK, CDR2 SYGVNS. V shed 3 bases and J shed 1 base, with 12 bases lying between them. The chain's CDR3 is CASSERTTANTEAFF. The CDR3 DNA follows: TGTGCCAGCAGTGAGAGGACGACCGCGAACACTGAAGCTTTCTTT.

The V call is TRBV19, the J call TRBJ2-7; perhaps TRBD1 as D (5 bases). The ends were cut back, 3 bases at V and 5 bases at J, with 14 bases in the middle. The CDR3 totals 14 residues. Germline values: CDR1 LNHDA, CDR2 SQIVND (reference sequence). CDR3 sequence reads: CASSIGDQGHEQYF. The DNA for the CDR3 is TGTGCCAGTAGTATCGGCGACCAGGGCCACGAGCAGTACTTC.

This clone turned up a few times. V and J are TRBV6-5 and TRBJ2-1, with 7 positions matching TRBD1. This CDR3 is built from 14 residues. V shed 7 bases and J 4 bases; nucleotides not matched to a gene: 7. Germline V lookup: CDR1 MNHEY, CDR2 SVGAGI. CDR3 coding DNA: TGTGCCAGCAAAGACAGGGCGGATTACAATGAGCAGTTCTTC. Protein product: CASKDRADYNEQFF.

The CDR3 loop reads CASKYRGSSGNTIYF. As DNA, the CDR3 is TGTGCCAGTAAATATCGAGGGAGCTCTGGAAACACCATATATTTT. The chain joins TRBV19 to TRBJ1-3; D gene ambiguous. This CDR3 is built from 15 residues. The V gene's germline CDR1 is LNHDA and CDR2 SQIVND (reference sequence). The germline V and J ends were trimmed by 7 bases and 0 bases, with 13 bases remaining between them.

The rearrangement joins TRBV7-9 to TRBJ1-1; the D gene is possibly TRBD1 (5 bases). This CDR3 spans 12 amino acids. CDR1 is SEHNR and CDR2 is FQNEAQ in the germline V gene (reference sequence). V was shortened by 6 bases and J by 6 bases, with 11 bases between the two germline ends. The CDR3 here is CASRLGVSEAFF. CDR3 bases: TGTGCCAGCAGACTAGGGGTTTCTGAAGCTTTCTTT.

The rearrangement uses TRBV4-1 and TRBJ2-3; 7 bases align to TRBD2. This CDR3 contains 16 residues. Per germline, CDR1 MGHRA and CDR2 YSYEKL. Losses at the gene ends were 0 bases for V and 2 bases for J; bases not matched to a gene: 5. CDR3 DNA sequence: TGCGCCAGCAGCCAAGACCGGGGGGATACCACAGATACGCAGTATTTT. This gives the protein CASSQDRGDTTDTQYF.

The chain recombines TRBV7-9 with TRBJ1-1; D is perhaps TRBD1 (5 bases). Germline assignment: CDR1 SEHNR and CDR2 FQNEAQ (reference sequence). The CDR3 sequence is 14 residues long. V lost 0 bases, J lost 1 base, and 6 bases lay in between. CDR3: CASSLAGGNTEAFF. The CDR3, as DNA: TGTGCCAGCAGCTTAGCCGGGGGGAACACTGAAGCTTTCTTT. Full variable domain (remainder filled in from reference TRBV7-9 and TRBJ1-1): DTGVSQNPRHKITKRGQNVTFRCDPISEHNRLYWYRQTLGQGPEFLTYFQNEAQLEKSRLLSDRFSAERPKGSFSTLEIQRTEQGDSAMYLCASSLAGGNTEAFFGQGTRLTVV.

This chain connects TRBV7-2 to TRBJ1-1, with a weak D call TRBD1 (5 bases). Germline CDR1 reads SGHTA; CDR2 reads FQGNSA. CDR3 length: 14 amino acids. Trimming took 3 bases from V and 3 from J, leaving 11 bases between them. DNA of the CDR3: TGTGCCAGCAGCTTTTGGGGGAGGGACACTGAAGCTTTCTTT. This translates into CASSFWGRDTEAFF.

The chain recombines TRBV11-2 with TRBJ1-4; 7 bases are shared with TRBD1. The CDR3 loop spans 17 amino acids. CDR1 is SGHAT, CDR2 FQNNGV, per germline. Unmatched junction bases numbered 13, after V lost 1 base and J lost 8 bases. The CDR3 sequence: CASSLAQGETWVEKLFF. CDR3 in DNA: TGTGCCAGCAGCTTAGCCCAGGGGGAAACCTGGGTAGAAAAACTGTTTTTT.

The chain uses TRBV7-9 and TRBJ2-3; TRBD1 or TRBD2 may be the D gene (5 bases each). CDR1 and CDR2 (germline): SEHNR, FQNEAQ (reference sequence). The ends were cut back, 2 bases at V and 4 bases at J, with 16 bases in the middle. The CDR3 is 16 amino acids. CDR3 DNA: TGTGCCAGCAGCTTATTGTTGGGACCGCTCCCAGATACGCAGTATTTT. Protein: CASSLLLGPLPDTQYF.

CDR3 bases: TGTGCCACCACCCCCGGGACAGGGTGGAATCAGCCCCAGCATTTT. Encoded protein: CATTPGTGWNQPQHF. V gene TRBV28 combines with J gene TRBJ1-5, with 9 bases lining up with TRBD1. The CDR3 totals 15 residues. J was trimmed by 4 bases and V by 10 bases; bases with no gene match: 11. Germline CDR1 reads MDHEN; CDR2 reads SYDVKM. Filled out from reference TRBV28 and TRBJ1-5, the complete variable domain reads DVKVTQSSRYLVKRTGEKVFLECVQDMDHENMFWYRQDPGLGLRLIYFSYDVKMKEKGDIPEGYSVSREKKERFSLILESASTNQTSMYLCATTPGTGWNQPQHFGDGTRLSIL.

This rearrangement joins TRBV9 to TRBJ2-2, with D perhaps TRBD1 (6 bases). The CDR3 consists of 14 residues. Trimming took 4 bases from V and 5 from J, leaving 12 bases between them. Germline V gives CDR1 SGDLS, CDR2 YYNGEE. The CDR3 is CASSTSTGTGELFF. CDR3 bases: TGTGCCAGCAGCACTTCCACAGGGACCGGGGAGCTGTTTTTT.